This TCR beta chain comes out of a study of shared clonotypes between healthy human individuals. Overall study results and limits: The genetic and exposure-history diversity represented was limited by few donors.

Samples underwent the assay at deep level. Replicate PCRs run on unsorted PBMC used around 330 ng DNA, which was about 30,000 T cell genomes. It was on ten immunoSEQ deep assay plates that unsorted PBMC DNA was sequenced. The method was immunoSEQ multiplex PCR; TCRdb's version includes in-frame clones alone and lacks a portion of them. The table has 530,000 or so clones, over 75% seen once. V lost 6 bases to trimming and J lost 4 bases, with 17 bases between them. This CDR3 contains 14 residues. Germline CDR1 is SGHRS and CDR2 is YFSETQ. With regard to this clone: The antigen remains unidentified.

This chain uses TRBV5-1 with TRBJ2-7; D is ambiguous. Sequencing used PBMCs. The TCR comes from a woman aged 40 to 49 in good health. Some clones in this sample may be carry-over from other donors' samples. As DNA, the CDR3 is TGCGCCAGCACTCAGGTGGCAGGACCGTACGAGCAGTACTTC. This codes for CASTQVAGPYEQYF.